This T cell receptor beta chain derives from a study of blood T cell repertoires in COVID-19. In the authors' methods: How many nucleated cells were present was estimated from reference gene primer amplification. Measured with immunoSEQ multiplex PCR; TCRdb has only the in-frame clones, and not every one. Clone size and V and J calls were adopted from that table, with D and trimming inferred from the DNA. The data hold about 87,000 clones, with 80% to 90% observed a single time. The CDR3 covers 15 residues. Germline trimming cut 2 bases from V and 4 bases from J; bases unmatched to any gene: 3. Germline CDR1 LGHDT, CDR2 YNNKEL (reference sequence).

This sequence joins TRBV3-1 (or the pseudogene TRBV3-2) and TRBJ1-2; TRBD1 agrees at 11 bases. This TCR was recovered from a human donor with acute or convalescent COVID-19. The donor label of this sample is uncertain. Sequencing input: peripheral blood. For the CDR3, the DNA is TGTGCCAGCAGCCAAACCGGGACAGGGGGCTATGGCTACACCTTC. It translates to CASSQTGTGGYGYTF.